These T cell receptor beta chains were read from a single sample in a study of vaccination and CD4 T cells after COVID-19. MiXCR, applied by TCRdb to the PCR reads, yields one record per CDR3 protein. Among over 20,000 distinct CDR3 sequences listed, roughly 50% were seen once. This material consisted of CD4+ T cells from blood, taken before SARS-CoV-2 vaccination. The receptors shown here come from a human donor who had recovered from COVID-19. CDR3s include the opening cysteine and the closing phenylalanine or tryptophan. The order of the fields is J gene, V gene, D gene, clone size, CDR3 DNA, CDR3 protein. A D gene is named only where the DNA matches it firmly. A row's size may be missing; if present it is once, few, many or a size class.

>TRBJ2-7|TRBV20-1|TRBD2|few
TGCAGTGCTAGAGGTGCCGGACTGGGCGGGAGGTTGGGGGAGCAGTACTTC
CSARGAGLGGRLGEQYF
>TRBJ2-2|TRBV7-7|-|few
TGTGCCAGCAGCCCCCCCGCCGGCTGGGAGCTGTTTTTT
CASSPPAGWELFF
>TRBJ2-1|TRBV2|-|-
TGTGCCAGCAGTGGTGACAATGAGCAGTTCTTC
CASSGDNEQFF
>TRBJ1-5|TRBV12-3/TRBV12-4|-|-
TGTGCCAGCAGTTTCAGCTGGGGCAATCAGCCCCAGCATTTT
CASSFSWGNQPQHF
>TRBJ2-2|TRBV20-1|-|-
TGCAGTCGGCCTAGCCCAAACACCGGGGAGCTGTTTTTT
CSRPSPNTGELFF
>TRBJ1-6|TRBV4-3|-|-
TGCGCCAGCAGCCCTCGGGGGAATAATTCACCCCTCCACTTT
CASSPRGNNSPLHF
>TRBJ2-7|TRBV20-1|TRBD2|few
TGCAGTGCTAGAGATGCTAGCGGGAGGATAGTCTACGAGCAGTACTTC
CSARDASGRIVYEQYF
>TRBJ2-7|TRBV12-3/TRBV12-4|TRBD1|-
TGTGCCAGCAGTCTAGGGACAGATCTCTCCTACGAGCAGTACTTC
CASSLGTDLSYEQYF
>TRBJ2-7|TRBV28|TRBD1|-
TGTGCCAGCAGTTGGGACAGACTCTACGAGCAGTACTTC
CASSWDRLYEQYF
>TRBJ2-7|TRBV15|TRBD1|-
TGTGCCACCAGCAGATCTGCGGGGGACAGGGGCCGATACGAGCAGTACTTC
CATSRSAGDRGRYEQYF
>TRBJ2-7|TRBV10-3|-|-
TGTGCCATCACGAGGGAGTTTTTGAGCTACGAGCAGTACTTC
CAITREFLSYEQYF
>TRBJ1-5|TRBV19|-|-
TGTGCCAGTAGTACGGACGGGGGGTTACAGCCCCAGCATTTT
CASSTDGGLQPQHF
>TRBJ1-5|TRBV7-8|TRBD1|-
TGTGCCAGCAGCCCGCGACAGGGGTTGGGGCAGCCCCAGCATTTT
CASSPRQGLGQPQHF
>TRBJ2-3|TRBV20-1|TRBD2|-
TGCAGTGCTGGATCTAGCGGGAGTGGTGATACGCAGTATTTT
CSAGSSGSGDTQYF
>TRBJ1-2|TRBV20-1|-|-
TGCAGTGCTAGAAAGGACAGTGTCTATGGCTACACCTTC
CSARKDSVYGYTF
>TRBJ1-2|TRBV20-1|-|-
TGCAGTGCTAAACGCGGCGAAACCTATGGCTACACCTTC
CSAKRGETYGYTF
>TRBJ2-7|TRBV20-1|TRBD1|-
TGCAGTGCTAGCCGGGACAGCTCCTACGAGCAGTACTTC
CSASRDSSYEQYF
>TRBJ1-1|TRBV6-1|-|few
TGTGCCAGCAGAAAAGAGGGGACCCTCGCCGGGGGCACTGAAGCTTTCTTT
CASRKEGTLAGGTEAFF
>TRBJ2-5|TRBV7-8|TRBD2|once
TGTGCCAGCAGCCGGACTAGCGGGAGGGCCGTAGCAGAGACCCAGTACTTC
CASSRTSGRAVAETQYF
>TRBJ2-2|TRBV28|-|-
TGTGCCAGCGGACAGCCTAACACCGGGGAGCTGTTTTTT
CASGQPNTGELFF
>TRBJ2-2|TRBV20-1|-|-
TGCAGTGCCCCGGCCCCCGGGGACGGGGAGCTGTTTTTT
CSAPAPGDGELFF
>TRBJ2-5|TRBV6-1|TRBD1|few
TGTGCCAGCAGTGAACAAGGGGACAGGGTTGAGACCCAGTACTTC
CASSEQGDRVETQYF
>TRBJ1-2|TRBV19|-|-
TGTGCCAGTAGAACGAATGAGATCTATGGCTACACCTTC
CASRTNEIYGYTF
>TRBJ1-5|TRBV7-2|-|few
TGTGCCAGCAGCTCCTGGACAGTGCGATTTTATGAAGGCAATCAGCCCCAGCATTTT
CASSSWTVRFYEGNQPQHF
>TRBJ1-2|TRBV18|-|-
TGTGCCAGCTCAGAGCAGACTATGTATGTAAGGGGCTACACCTTC
CASSEQTMYVRGYTF
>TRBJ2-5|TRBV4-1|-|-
TGCGCCAGCAGCCAAGATGTAGGGAGGGAGACCCAGTACTTC
CASSQDVGRETQYF
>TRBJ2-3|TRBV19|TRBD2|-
TGTGCCAGTAGGACTAGCGGGAGAGGGGATACGCAGTATTTT
CASRTSGRGDTQYF
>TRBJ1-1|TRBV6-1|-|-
TGTGCTTCATCAGGAAGTTTTAAGGACACTGAAGCTTTCTTT
CASSGSFKDTEAFF
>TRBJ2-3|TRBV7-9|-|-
TGTGCCAGCAGCTCAAGCGTGTGGCTCTTTTCGGAGTATTTT
CASSSSVWLFSEYF
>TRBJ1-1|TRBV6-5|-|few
TGTGCCAGCAGTTACTCGGGCAGGGGCGCAGGAGCTTTCTTT
CASSYSGRGAGAFF
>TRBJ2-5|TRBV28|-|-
TGTGCCAGCAGTTTAGTTACTAGGGGGGAGACCCAGTACTTC
CASSLVTRGETQYF
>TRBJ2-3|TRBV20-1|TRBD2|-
TGCAGTGCTAGGGGCTCGACTAGCGGGAGGACCGATACGCAGTATTTT
CSARGSTSGRTDTQYF
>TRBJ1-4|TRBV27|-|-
TGTGCCAGCAGCCTCCAGGGCCGTGGGGAAAAACTGTTTTTT
CASSLQGRGEKLFF
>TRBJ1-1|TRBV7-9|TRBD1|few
TGTGCCAGCACCCCGCCTCCCTACAGGGGGAACACTGAAGCTTTCTTT
CASTPPPYRGNTEAFF
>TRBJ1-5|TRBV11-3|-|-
TGTGCCAGCAGCTTAGGACTGGCAAATAGGCAGCCCCAGCATTTT
CASSLGLANRQPQHF
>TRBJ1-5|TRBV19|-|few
TGTGCCAGTAGTATCTCCGGGACACTTCGCAATCAGCCCCAGCATTTT
CASSISGTLRNQPQHF
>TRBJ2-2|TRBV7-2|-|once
TGTGCCAGCAGCTTAGGAAGGACCATGCCCGGGGAGCTGTTTTTT
CASSLGRTMPGELFF
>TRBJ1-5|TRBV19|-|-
TGTGCCAGTAGCCGGGACGGAGCTTATAGCAATCAGCCCCAGCATTTT
CASSRDGAYSNQPQHF
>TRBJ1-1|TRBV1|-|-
TGCACCAGCACATCAGGACCGCGTGAAGCTTTCTTT
CTSTSGPREAFF
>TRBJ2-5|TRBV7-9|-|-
TGTGCCAGCAGCTTTAGCGCCCGGGAGACCCAGTACTTC
CASSFSARETQYF
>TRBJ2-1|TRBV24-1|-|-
TGTGCCACCGCCAGAGGGCCTACCTACAATGAGCAGTTCTTC
CATARGPTYNEQFF
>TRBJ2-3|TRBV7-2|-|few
TGTGCCAGCAGCTTAGCGAAGTTGACTTTATTCAGAGATACGCAGTATTTT
CASSLAKLTLFRDTQYF
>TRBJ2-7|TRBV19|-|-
TGTGCCAGTCAACAGGGCTACGAGCAGTACTTC
CASQQGYEQYF
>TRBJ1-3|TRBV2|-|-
TGTGCCAGTAGGACACAGAGGCCAGGAGGAAACACCATATATTTT
CASRTQRPGGNTIYF
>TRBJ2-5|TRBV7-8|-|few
TGTGCCAGCAGCTTAGCGAATAGACAAGAGACCCAGTACTTC
CASSLANRQETQYF
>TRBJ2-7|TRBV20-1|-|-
TGCAGTGCTCCCCGGGACTGGGCCTACGAGCAGTACTTC
CSAPRDWAYEQYF
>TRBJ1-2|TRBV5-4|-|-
TGTGCCAGCAACCACCGGGACCGCCGAAGAGGAAGATATGGCTACACCTTC
CASNHRDRRRGRYGYTF
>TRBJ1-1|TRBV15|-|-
TGTGCCACCAGCAGAGCGCGCTCCGGGATGAACACTGAAGCTTTCTTT
CATSRARSGMNTEAFF
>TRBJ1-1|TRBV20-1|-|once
TGCAGTGCTAGAGATGGCCAGCCGAACACTGAAGCTTTCTTT
CSARDGQPNTEAFF
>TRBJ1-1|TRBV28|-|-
TGTGCCAGCAGTTTCAGTCTCGGATGGGGTAATGGGCGCACTGAAGCTTTCTTT
CASSFSLGWGNGRTEAFF
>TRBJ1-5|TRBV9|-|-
TGTGCCAGCAGCGTAGGCAGGGGCGATAGCAATCAGCCCCAGCATTTT
CASSVGRGDSNQPQHF
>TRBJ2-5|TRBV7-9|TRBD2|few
TGTGCCAGCGGACCCGGGACTAGCGACCTGGAGACCCAGTACTTC
CASGPGTSDLETQYF
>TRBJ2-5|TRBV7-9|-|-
TGTGCCAGCAGCAAACCGGGTCTCGAGACCCAGTACTTC
CASSKPGLETQYF